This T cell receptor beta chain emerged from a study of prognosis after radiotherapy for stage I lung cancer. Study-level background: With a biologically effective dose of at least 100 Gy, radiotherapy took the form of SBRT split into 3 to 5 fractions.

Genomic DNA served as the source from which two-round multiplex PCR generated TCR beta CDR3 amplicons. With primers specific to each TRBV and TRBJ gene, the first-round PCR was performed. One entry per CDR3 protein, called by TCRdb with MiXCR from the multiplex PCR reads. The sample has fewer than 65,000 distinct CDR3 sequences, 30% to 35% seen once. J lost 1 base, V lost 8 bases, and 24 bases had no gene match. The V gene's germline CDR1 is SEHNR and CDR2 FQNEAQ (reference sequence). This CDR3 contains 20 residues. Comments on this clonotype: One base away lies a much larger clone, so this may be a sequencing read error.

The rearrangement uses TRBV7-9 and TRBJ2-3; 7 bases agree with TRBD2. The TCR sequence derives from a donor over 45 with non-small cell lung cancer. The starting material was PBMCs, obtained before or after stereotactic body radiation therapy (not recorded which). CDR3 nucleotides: TGTGCCAGCGGACCAATCGGACTATCGGGAGGTAATCGGGGCACAGATACGCAGTATTTT. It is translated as CASGPIGLSGGNRGTDTQYF.